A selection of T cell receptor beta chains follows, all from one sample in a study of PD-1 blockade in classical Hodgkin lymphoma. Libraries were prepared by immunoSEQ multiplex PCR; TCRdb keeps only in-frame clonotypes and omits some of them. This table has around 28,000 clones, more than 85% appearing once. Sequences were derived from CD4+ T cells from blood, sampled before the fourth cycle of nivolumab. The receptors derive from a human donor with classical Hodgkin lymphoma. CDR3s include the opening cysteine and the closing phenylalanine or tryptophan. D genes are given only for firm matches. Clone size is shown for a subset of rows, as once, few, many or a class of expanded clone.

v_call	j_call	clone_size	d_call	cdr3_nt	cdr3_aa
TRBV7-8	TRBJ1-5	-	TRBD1	TGTGCCAGCAGCACGGGGACAGGGGCCAGCAATCAGCCCCAGCATTTT	CASSTGTGASNQPQHF
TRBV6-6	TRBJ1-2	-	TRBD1	TGTGCCAGCAGTTACACTTCACGGGACAGGATTTATGGCTACACCTTC	CASSYTSRDRIYGYTF
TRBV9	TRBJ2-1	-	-	TGTGCCAGCAGCGTAGTAGGGGACTCTTTCGATGAGCAGTTCTTC	CASSVVGDSFDEQFF
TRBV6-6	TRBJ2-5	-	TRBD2	TGTGCCAGCAGTTACCGCCCAGCGGGGGCCCAAGAGACCCAGTACTTC	CASSYRPAGAQETQYF
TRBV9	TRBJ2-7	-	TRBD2	TGTGCCAGCAGCGTAGGGACTAGCGGGATGTACGAGCAGTACTTC	CASSVGTSGMYEQYF
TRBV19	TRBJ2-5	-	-	TGTGCCAGTAGTGGGACCGCCCAAGAGACCCAGTACTTC	CASSGTAQETQYF
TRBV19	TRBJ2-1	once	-	TGTGCCAGTAGTATGGTTAGCGGACCGTACAATGAGCAGTTCTTC	CASSMVSGPYNEQFF
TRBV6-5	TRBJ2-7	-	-	TGTGCCAGCATGCGAGGCGGGCGGTCCTACGAGCAGTACTTC	CASMRGGRSYEQYF
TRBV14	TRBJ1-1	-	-	TGTGCCAGCAGCCATAAGGGGCCACCTCTCGAAGCTTTCTTT	CASSHKGPPLEAFF
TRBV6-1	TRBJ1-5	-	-	TGTGCCATCAGTGGGTCCAATAATCAGCCCCAGCATTTT	CAISGSNNQPQHF
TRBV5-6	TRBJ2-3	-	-	TGTGCCAGCAGCTTGCGAGGGCCTACGGGAGATACGCAGTATTTT	CASSLRGPTGDTQYF
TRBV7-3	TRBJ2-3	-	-	TGTGCCAGCAGCTTAATTGGTGGGAGCCCCACAGATACGCAGTATTTT	CASSLIGGSPTDTQYF
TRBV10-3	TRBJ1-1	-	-	TGTGCCATCAGTGCGGTGCCCGTGGGGAACACTGAAGCTTTCTTT	CAISAVPVGNTEAFF
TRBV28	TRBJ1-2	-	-	TGTGCCAGTACCGGGACGCCCCTCTATGGCTACACCTTC	CASTGTPLYGYTF
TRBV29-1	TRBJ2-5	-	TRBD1	TGCAGCGTTAACTCCGGGACAGGGAATAGAGAGACCCAGTACTTC	CSVNSGTGNRETQYF
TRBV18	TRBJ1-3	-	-	TGTGCCAGCTCCTTATCTGGAAACACCATATATTTT	CASSLSGNTIYF
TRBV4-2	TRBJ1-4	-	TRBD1	TGTGCCAGCAGCGACCGGGACAGGGGGGAAAAACTGTTTTTT	CASSDRDRGEKLFF
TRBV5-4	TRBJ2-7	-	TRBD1	TGTGCCAGCAGCTTGTCTTGGGACAGGGACTCCTACGAGCAGTACTTC	CASSLSWDRDSYEQYF
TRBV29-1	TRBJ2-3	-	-	TGCAGCACCGTGGGGGATACGCAGTATTTT	CSTVGDTQYF
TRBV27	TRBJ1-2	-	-	TGTGCCAGCAGTTCTTCATACAGGGACGATGGCTACACCTTC	CASSSSYRDDGYTF
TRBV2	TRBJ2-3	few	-	TGTGCCAGCAGGAGGGAAGGGCAGGGCACAGATACGCAGTATTTT	CASRREGQGTDTQYF
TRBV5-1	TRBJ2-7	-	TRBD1	TGCGCCAGCAGCAATCCGGGACAGGGCTACGAGCAGTACTTC	CASSNPGQGYEQYF
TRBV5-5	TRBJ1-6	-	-	TGTGCCAGCAGCCGCCGCGGTGCGAGCGATTCACCCCTCCACTTT	CASSRRGASDSPLHF
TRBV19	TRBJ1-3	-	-	TGTGCCAGTAGTATTTTTTCACAGTTCTCTGGAAACACCATATATTTT	CASSIFSQFSGNTIYF